A single sample gave rise to the 31 T cell receptor beta chains below, sequenced in a study of OX40 agonist ivuxolimab in advanced cancers. Here immunoSEQ multiplex PCR was the method, and the copy in TCRdb shows in-frame clones only, minus some. The sample comprises roughly 68,000 clones, around 83% of which are singletons, and under 2% rests with the top ten. Here the sequenced sample was CD4+ or CD8+ T cells sorted from blood, taken in a trial of the OX40 agonist ivuxolimab. These TCRs come from an adult with an advanced solid tumor such as melanoma, head and neck, liver or kidney cancer.

The chain couples TRBV5-1 to TRBJ1-2; TRBD1 agrees at 8 bases. This CDR3 region has 14 residues. CDR1 and CDR2 from the germline V gene are SGHRS and YFSETQ. The V and J ends lost 4 bases and 4 bases, in that order; junction bases with no gene match: 6. The CDR3 DNA reads as TGCGCCAGCAGCGACAGGACAGGGAGCTATGGCTACACCTTC. This encodes CASSDRTGSYGYTF.

The chain links TRBV5-6 to TRBJ2-7; TRBD1 matches at 7 bases. The CDR3 runs 14 residues. CDR1 and CDR2 from the germline V gene are SGHDT and YYEEEE. After removal of 4 bases from V and 2 bases from J, the junction contained 6 bases not matched to a gene. CDR3 sequence (DNA): TGTGCCAGCAGCCAAAGGACAGGAACCTACGAGCAGTACTTC. Its protein product is CASSQRTGTYEQYF.

In its sample, this clone was seen once. J is TRBJ2-7 and V is TRBV10-3; D unclear. Germline CDR1 is ENHRY and CDR2 is SYGVKD. The germline V and J ends were trimmed by 2 bases and 2 bases, with 4 bases remaining between them. The CDR3 extends over 12 amino acids. The CDR3 DNA reads TGTGCCATCAGTGAGCAGCCCTACGAGCAGTACTTC. Its translation is CAISEQPYEQYF.

The genes are TRBV20-1 and TRBJ1-2; D gene ambiguous. Trimming left V 7 bases short and J 4 bases short, with 7 bases between. Germline CDR1 and CDR2: DFQATT and SNEGSKA (reference sequence). The length of the CDR3 is 10 residues. DNA of the CDR3: TGCAGTGGCTGGGGCTATGGCTACACCTTC. It is translated as CSGWGYGYTF.

This clone was detected only once. The rearrangement links TRBV30 to TRBJ2-7; the match to TRBD2 covers 10 bases. V lost 0 bases to trimming and J lost 6 bases; unmatched junction nucleotides: 8. The CDR3 length is 15 residues. Germline CDR1 and CDR2: GTSNPN and SVGIG (reference sequence). In DNA, the CDR3 is TGTGCCTGGAGTGTACTGGGAGCGGGAGGGCTCGAGCAGTACTTC. It translates to CAWSVLGAGGLEQYF.

The gene calls are TRBV7-8 and TRBJ2-7, with D uncertain. There are 15 residues in the CDR3. V was trimmed by 2 bases and J by 1 base, leaving 12 bases between them. Germline V gene sequence: CDR1 SGHVS, CDR2 FQNEAQ. Written as DNA, the CDR3 is TGTGCCAGCAGCTTAAACGACCTTTGGTCCTACGAGCAGTACTTC. This translates into CASSLNDLWSYEQYF.

This chain uses TRBV13 with TRBJ2-3; the D gene is possibly TRBD2 (7 bases). This CDR3 is built from 16 residues. CDR1 and CDR2 from the germline V gene are PRHDT and FYEKMQ (reference sequence). Trimming removed 7 bases at V and 2 bases at J, with 19 bases between. The CDR3 here is CASTRLGGPDTDTQYF. The CDR3, as DNA: TGTGCCAGCACCCGACTCGGGGGGCCGGACACAGATACGCAGTATTTT.

The genes are TRBV7-9 and TRBJ1-2; 9 nucleotides agree with TRBD1. CDR1 and CDR2 (germline): SEHNR, FQNEAQ (reference sequence). V trimming: 5 bases; J trimming: 2 bases; junction bases outside the gene matches: 9. There are 16 residues in the CDR3. CDR3 sequence (DNA): TGTGCCAGCAGCCCCCCGGGACAGGGAAGGAACTATGGCTACACCTTC. Translation: CASSPPGQGRNYGYTF.

The chain is built from TRBV7-9 and TRBJ2-7; 9 bases map to TRBD1. The CDR3 extends over 15 amino acids. V lost 5 bases, J lost 4 bases, and 9 bases stayed unmatched. CDR1 is SEHNR and CDR2 is FQNEAQ in the germline V gene (reference sequence). The CDR3 coding sequence is TGTGCCAGCAGCCTCCATGGGGACAGGGTATACGAGCAGTACTTC. Translating gives CASSLHGDRVYEQYF.

The chain employs TRBV4-3 and TRBJ2-1, with 10 bases identical to TRBD2. The CDR3 is 15 amino acids. V lost 0 bases and J lost 10; bases outside the gene matches: 6. CDR1 is LGHNA, CDR2 YSLEER, per germline. The CDR3 DNA is TGCGCCAGCAGCCAAGATCTAGCGGGAGAGGTCGAGCAGTTCTTC. It encodes CASSQDLAGEVEQFF.

This clone was seen a few times. This chain joins TRBV10-3 and TRBJ2-1; no firm D call. Germline V gives CDR1 ENHRY, CDR2 SYGVKD. The CDR3 sequence is 13 residues long. Trimming stripped 3 bases from V and 9 bases from J, with 12 bases between. CDR3 coding DNA: TGTGCCATCAGTGAATCTGACCCAACTGAGCAGTTCTTC. Translation: CAISESDPTEQFF.

The chain links TRBV7-9 to TRBJ2-7, with TRBD1 matching over 11 bases. This CDR3 spans 13 amino acids. From germline, CDR1 is SEHNR and CDR2 FQNEAQ (reference sequence). Losses at the gene ends were 5 bases for V and 7 bases for J; bases not matched to a gene: 4. In DNA form, the CDR3 reads TGTGCCAGCAGCGTGGGACAGGGGGTAGAGCAGTACTTC. This codes for CASSVGQGVEQYF.

The rearrangement uses TRBV11-3 and TRBJ2-1, with D perhaps TRBD2 (6 bases). This CDR3 is 14 amino acids long. The V gene lost 5 bases and the J gene lost 9 bases, with 17 bases spanning the gap. Germline lookup yields CDR1 SGHNT and CDR2 YENEEA. This chain's CDR3 is CASSRKLSGGEQFF. The CDR3 DNA reads as TGTGCCAGCAGCCGCAAACTTAGCGGAGGTGAGCAGTTCTTC.

This clone was counted between two and nine times. This chain joins TRBV21-1 and TRBJ2-6; whether TRBD2, the table's D call, matches the DNA was not checked. TRBV21-1 is given as a pseudogene. The CDR3 contains 16 residues. CDR3 in amino acids: CASSKEAGYGANVLTF. CDR3 DNA: TGTGCCAGCAGCAAAGAGGCGGGGTACGGGGCCAACGTCCTGACTTTC.

The gene calls are TRBV10-3 and TRBJ2-6; no clear D gene. Trimming removed 3 bases from V and 2 bases from J, with 8 bases in between. This CDR3 has 15 residues. Germline lookup yields CDR1 ENHRY and CDR2 SYGVKD. CDR3 region: CAISDGAAGANVLTF. In DNA form, the CDR3 reads TGTGCCATCAGTGATGGCGCGGCTGGGGCCAACGTCCTGACTTTC.

This sequence joins TRBV20-1 and TRBJ2-5; no clear D. This CDR3 is 11 amino acids long. Trimming removed 7 bases at V and 5 bases at J, with 11 bases between. From germline, CDR1 is DFQATT and CDR2 SNEGSKA (reference sequence). The chain's CDR3 is CSGSSWETQYF. CDR3 nucleotides: TGCAGTGGCAGCTCGTGGGAGACCCAGTACTTC.

The rearrangement links TRBV25-1 to TRBJ1-2, with TRBD1 matching over 7 bases. Germline CDR1 MGHDK, CDR2 SYGVNS. The length of the CDR3 is 15 residues. V was clipped by 1 base and J by 3 bases; unmatched bases: 5. This CDR3 is CASSELARGDYGYTF. In DNA, the CDR3 is TGTGCCAGCAGTGAATTAGCCAGGGGGGACTATGGCTACACCTTC.

J is TRBJ2-1 and V is TRBV29-1; 9 bases are shared with TRBD1. V lost 6 bases and J lost 3; bases outside the gene matches: 3. Germline V gene sequence: CDR1 SQVTM, CDR2 ANQGSEA. The CDR3 sequence is 13 residues long. The CDR3 DNA follows: TGCAGCGTCTGGACAGGGGTCTACAATGAGCAGTTCTTC. Its translation: CSVWTGVYNEQFF.

The rearrangement uses TRBV11-2 and TRBJ2-1; 8 bases agree with TRBD2. V lost 0 bases to trimming and J lost 7 bases; unmatched junction nucleotides: 8. This CDR3 region has 16 residues. Germline CDR1 reads SGHAT; CDR2 reads FQNNGV. This chain's CDR3 is CASSLELGLAGNEQFF. CDR3 DNA: TGTGCCAGCAGCTTAGAACTAGGACTAGCAGGGAATGAGCAGTTCTTC.

The chain joins TRBV6-6 to TRBJ2-3; TRBD2 agrees at 12 bases. The CDR3 totals 16 residues. From germline, CDR1 is MNHNY and CDR2 SVGAGI (reference sequence). Trimming removed 6 bases from V and 6 bases from J; junction bases left unmatched: 10. The CDR3 coding sequence is TGTGCCAGCAGCAAACGACTAGCGGGAGTAGGGGATACGCAGTATTTT. Translating gives CASSKRLAGVGDTQYF.

This chain links TRBV27 with TRBJ1-4; 7 bases agree with TRBD1. The J segment lost 10 bases and the V segment lost 1 base, leaving 21 bases of the junction unmatched. From germline, CDR1 is MNHEY and CDR2 SMNVEV (reference sequence). The CDR3 is made up of 19 amino acids. The CDR3 bases are TGTGCCAGCAGTTTATGGCCGGGCCAGGGGGGAATCGGGATCGTAAAACTGTTTTTT. It is translated as CASSLWPGQGGIGIVKLFF.

The rearrangement joins TRBV5-5 to TRBJ1-5, with 7 bases matching TRBD1. This CDR3 has 16 residues. Germline CDR1 is SGHKS and CDR2 is YYEKEE (reference sequence). V was pared by 1 base and J by 1 base, with 5 bases of the junction left unmatched. CDR3 DNA: TGTGCCAGCAGCTTGACAGGGGTAGAAAGCAATCAGCCCCAGCATTTT. Translated, it gives CASSLTGVESNQPQHF.

Details on this clone: A junction boundary mismatches the germline segment, possibly from a read error. This rearrangement joins TRBV6-1 to TRBJ2-1; TRBD1 matches 8 bases. The germline V gene has CDR1 MNHNS and CDR2 SASEGT. CDR3 length: 12 residues. The CDR3 here is CASSVQGDDFVF. In DNA, the CDR3 is TGTGCCAGCAGTGTACAGGGGGATGATTTTGTCTTC.

This clone showed up just once. CDR3 in DNA: TGTGCCAGTTATAGCGCGGGAGGGAACACTGAAGCTTTCTTT. The encoded protein is CASYSAGGNTEAFF. V is TRBV19 and J is TRBJ1-1, with D uncertain. Germline CDR1 and CDR2: LNHDA and SQIVND (reference sequence). The length of the CDR3 is 14 residues. V was clipped by 8 bases and J by 1 base, with 14 bases between them. Looking up the rest from reference TRBV19 and TRBJ1-1 gives the full variable domain: DGGITQSPKYLFRKEGQNVTLSCEQNLNHDAMYWYRQDPGQGLRLIYYSQIVNDFQKGDIAEGYSVSREKKESFPLTVTSAQKNPTAFYLCASYSAGGNTEAFFGQGTRLTVV.

This rearrangement joins TRBV7-2 to TRBJ2-2; 10 bases agree with TRBD2. Losses at the gene ends were 5 bases for V and 5 bases for J; bases not matched to a gene: 5. The CDR3 is 15 residues long. From germline, CDR1 is SGHTA and CDR2 FQGNSA. Here the CDR3 DNA reads TGTGCCAGCAGCGCCGGGACTAGCGAAACCGGGGAGCTGTTTTTT. Protein product: CASSAGTSETGELFF.

This chain connects TRBV11-2 to TRBJ2-6, with D hard to call. Per germline, CDR1 SGHAT and CDR2 FQNNGV. V was cut by 0 bases and J by 0 bases, with 12 bases left in between. This CDR3 is built from 18 residues. The CDR3 DNA is TGTGCCAGCAGCTTAGAGGGCCTATGGGACTCTGGGGCCAACGTCCTGACTTTC. Encoded protein: CASSLEGLWDSGANVLTF. The full variable domain, completed using reference TRBV11-2 and TRBJ2-6, is EAGVAQSPRYKIIEKRQSVAFWCNPISGHATLYWYQQILGQGPKLLIQFQNNGVVDDSQLPKDRFSAERLKGVDSTLKIQPAKLEDSAVYLCASSLEGLWDSGANVLTFGAGSRLTVL.

Concerning this clone: Compared with germline, one end of the junction differs, possibly owing to a read error. The chain uses TRBV25-1 and TRBJ2-3, with 7 bases matching TRBD1. The V gene's germline CDR1 is MGHDK and CDR2 SYGVNS. The CDR3 has 13 amino acids. DNA for the CDR3: TGTGCCAGCAGTGAAGGACGCAGGGGGTCCCTTTTTTTT. Its translation: CASSEGRRGSLFF.

The J gene is TRBJ1-2, the V gene TRBV19, with no clear D. The germline gives CDR1 LNHDA, CDR2 SQIVND (reference sequence). There are 14 residues in the CDR3. Trimming shortened V by 6 bases and J by 7 bases, and 18 bases separated the two germline ends. DNA for the CDR3: TGTGCCAGTAGAAGTTTACCCTCCCCGGCTGGCTACACCTTC. Translation gives CASRSLPSPAGYTF.

The chain joins TRBV4-2 to TRBJ2-5; perhaps TRBD2 as D (7 bases). The CDR3 is 14 residues long. V was clipped by 4 bases and J by 3 bases, with 12 bases between them. Looked up from germline, CDR1 is LGHNA and CDR2 is YNFKEQ. CDR3 DNA sequence: TGTGCCAGCAGCCCAGGGAGGGGGGAAGAGACCCAGTACTTC. Translating gives CASSPGRGEETQYF.

The chain employs TRBV27 and TRBJ2-1; D perhaps matches TRBD2 (5 bases). CDR1 is MNHEY and CDR2 is SMNVEV in the germline V gene (reference sequence). This CDR3 has 13 amino acids. The V end was cut by 6 bases, the J end by 6 bases, with 12 bases between. The CDR3 nucleotides are TGTGCCAGCAGCGCAACTAGAGTCAATGAGCAGTTCTTC. It yields the protein CASSATRVNEQFF.

On this clone itself: The junction differs from germline at one of its ends, possibly a read error. The chain couples TRBV4-1 to TRBJ1-4; possibly TRBD1 for D (6 bases). The CDR3 runs to 12 residues. Germline-derived CDR1 and CDR2 are MGHRA and YSYEKL. The CDR3 DNA is TGCGCCAGCAGCCAAGATATCCAGGGGCAGGTTTTT. Its translation is CASSQDIQGQVF.